These 16 T cell receptor beta chains originate from one sample sequenced in a study of blood T cell repertoires in COVID-19 (dated by TCRdb to about 2020). The receptor library was made with the immunoSEQ multiplex PCR assay. In its TCRdb copy, this immuneACCESS table keeps in-frame sequences only and misses some clones. Where compared with another copy, unresolved V genes explain less than half of these, and the others have no known cause. Across this sample there are fewer than 300,000 clones, with roughly four fifths seen only once. The ten largest clonotypes hold approximately 5% of the sample. The specimen was PBMCs or T cells enriched from blood (not recorded which). The receptors were sampled from a man aged 40-49 years who had been exposed to COVID-19.

The chain couples TRBV5-4 to TRBJ1-4; 8 nucleotides line up with TRBD1. From germline, CDR1 is SGHNT and CDR2 YYREEE (reference sequence). After removal of 4 bases from V and 8 bases from J, the junction contained 19 bases not matched to a gene. The CDR3 totals 18 residues. CDR3 region: CASSPGGQADLLGEKLFF. For the CDR3, the DNA is TGTGCCAGCAGCCCTGGGGGACAGGCGGATCTTCTAGGAGAAAAACTGTTTTTT.

This clone has at least ten counts. The V gene is TRBV19, the J gene TRBJ2-1; possible D gene TRBD1, 6 bases. Germline assignment: CDR1 LNHDA and CDR2 SQIVND (reference sequence). The length of the CDR3 is 13 residues. V gave up 5 bases and J gave up 3 bases, with 8 bases separating them. Written as DNA, the CDR3 is TGTGCCAGTAGTCAGGACAGCTACAATGAGCAGTTCTTC. Its translation is CASSQDSYNEQFF.

V is TRBV11-2 and J is TRBJ2-1, with 12 bases lining up with TRBD2. Unmatched junction bases numbered 9, after V lost 0 bases and J lost 9 bases. CDR3 length: 17 residues. The germline V gene encodes CDR1 SGHAT and CDR2 FQNNGV. CDR3 DNA: TGTGCCAGCAGCTTAGATCAGTTGCTAGCGGGAGGGGGTGAGCAGTTCTTC. This gives the protein CASSLDQLLAGGGEQFF.

The chain combines TRBV5-4 with TRBJ2-2, with a weak D call TRBD2 (6 bases). The CDR3 length is 14 residues. Trimming pared 1 base from V and 4 bases from J, leaving 8 bases between. Germline CDR1 SGHNT, CDR2 YYREEE (reference sequence). CDR3 DNA sequence: TGTGCCAGCAGCTTGTGGGGGGTCACCGGGGAGCTGTTTTTT. This codes for CASSLWGVTGELFF.

The V gene is TRBV19, the J gene TRBJ1-2; no definite D call. Looked up from germline, CDR1 is LNHDA and CDR2 is SQIVND (reference sequence). The CDR3 sequence is 12 residues long. The V end lost 9 bases, the J end lost 8 bases, and 16 bases lay between the germline ends. CDR3 residues: CASGGGYKGYTF. The DNA of the CDR3 is TGTGCCAGCGGCGGAGGGTATAAAGGCTACACCTTC.

V and J are TRBV3-1 (or the pseudogene TRBV3-2) and TRBJ2-6; D remains ambiguous. The CDR3 extends over 15 amino acids. V lost 4 bases, J lost 2 bases, and 9 bases lay in between. The V gene's germline CDR1 is LGHDT and CDR2 YNNKEL (reference sequence). The chain's CDR3 is CASSPSRAGANVLTF. The CDR3 coding sequence is TGTGCCAGCAGCCCATCCCGGGCTGGGGCCAACGTCCTGACTTTC.

The chain recombines TRBV27 with TRBJ1-3, with D unclear. The CDR3 extends over 18 amino acids. V lost 4 bases, J lost 0 bases, and 19 bases lay in between. Germline loops: CDR1 MNHEY, CDR2 SMNVEV (reference sequence). The CDR3 sequence: CASSSMSNPGYSGNTIYF. CDR3 DNA: TGTGCCAGCAGTTCTATGTCAAATCCGGGGTACTCTGGAAACACCATATATTTT.

The rearrangement links TRBV5-8 to TRBJ1-4; D is possibly TRBD1 (5 bases). V lost 4 bases to trimming and J lost 12 bases, with 19 bases between them. Germline-derived CDR1 and CDR2 are SGHTS and YDEGEE. This CDR3 is 14 amino acids long. CDR3 DNA: TGTGCCAGCAGCCCCCGGGCAGGACATGGGGAACTGTTTTTT. This encodes CASSPRAGHGELFF.

The chain employs TRBV3-1 (or the pseudogene TRBV3-2) and TRBJ1-4, with 7 nucleotides matching TRBD1. The V segment lost 8 bases and the J segment 4 bases; nucleotides outside the gene matches: 10. There are 15 residues in the CDR3. From germline, CDR1 is LGHDT and CDR2 YNNKEL (reference sequence). This chain's CDR3 is CASGETGRYNEKLFF. DNA of the CDR3: TGTGCCAGCGGGGAGACAGGGCGATATAATGAAAAACTGTTTTTT.

The V gene is TRBV5-1, the J gene TRBJ1-1; D is undetermined. Trimming took off 4 bases at V and 0 bases at J, with 13 bases between the two ends. CDR1 is SGHRS and CDR2 is YFSETQ in the germline V gene. The CDR3 length is 15 residues. The CDR3 sequence is CASSPRTLMNTEAFF. CDR3 DNA sequence: TGCGCCAGCAGCCCTCGCACATTAATGAACACTGAAGCTTTCTTT.

The chain carries TRBV7-8 and TRBJ2-4, with 10 bases identical to TRBD2. CDR3 length: 19 amino acids. Germline CDR1 is SGHVS and CDR2 is FQNEAQ. With 3 bases clipped from V and 0 bases from J, the junction kept 11 bases outside the gene matches. The CDR3 coding sequence is TGTGCCAGCAGCTTGGTTGTTGGTAGCGGGGGGATAGCCAAAAACATTCAGTACTTC. Translated: CASSLVVGSGGIAKNIQYF.

The rearrangement links TRBV25-1 to TRBJ1-1; 7 nucleotides match TRBD1. The CDR3 totals 12 residues. The V gene's germline CDR1 is MGHDK and CDR2 SYGVNS. V lost 7 bases and J lost 7; bases outside the gene matches: 6. Written as DNA, the CDR3 is TGTGCCAGCATCCCCTACAGGGGTGAAGCTTTCTTT. This translates into CASIPYRGEAFF. Using reference TRBV25-1 and TRBJ1-1 for the parts outside the CDR3, the full variable domain is EADIYQTPRYLVIGTGKKITLECSQTMGHDKMYWYQQDPGMELHLIHYSYGVNSTEKGDLSSESTVSRIRTEHFPLTLESARPSHTSQYLCASIPYRGEAFFGQGTRLTVV.

The chain links TRBV24-1 to TRBJ2-3, with D unclear. Trimming stripped 9 bases from V and 1 base from J, with 4 bases between. CDR1 is KGHDR, CDR2 SFDVKD, per germline. This CDR3 is built from 11 residues. The CDR3 sequence: CATPGTDTQYF. The CDR3 nucleotides read TGTGCCACCCCGGGCACAGATACGCAGTATTTT.

The chain couples TRBV6-5 to TRBJ2-7; maybe TRBD2 (6 bases). The CDR3 has 14 amino acids. The V end lost 11 bases, the J end lost 9 bases, and 26 bases lay between the germline ends. Germline CDR1 and CDR2: MNHEY and SVGAGI. The CDR3 loop is CAAGGSEVQRGQYF. The CDR3, as DNA: TGTGCCGCCGGGGGAAGCGAGGTCCAAAGGGGGCAGTACTTC.

The genes are TRBV15 and TRBJ2-7, with D uncertain. CDR3 length equals 14 residues. V lost 5 bases and J 6 bases, leaving 17 bases between the germline ends. In germline, CDR1 is LNHNV, CDR2 YYDKDF (reference sequence). CDR3 nucleotides: TGTGCCACCAGCGCTAGAAACACCGACTCCGAGCAGTACTTC. It specifies CATSARNTDSEQYF.

V and J are TRBV7-2 and TRBJ2-1; TRBD2 aligns across 7 bases. Trimming removed 0 bases from V and 5 bases from J; junction bases left unmatched: 7. The CDR3 has 16 amino acids. Germline CDR1 and CDR2: SGHTA and FQGNSA. The CDR3, as DNA: TGTGCCAGCAGCTTAGCCCCCGGGACTACTAACAATGAGCAGTTCTTC. Protein: CASSLAPGTTNNEQFF. Full variable domain (missing parts from reference TRBV7-2 and TRBJ2-1): GAGVSQSPSNKVTEKGKDVELRCDPISGHTALYWYRQSLGQGLEFLIYFQGNSAPDKSGLPSDRFSAERTGGSVSTLTIQRTQQEDSAVYLCASSLAPGTTNNEQFFGPGTRLTVL.